The 7 T cell receptor beta chains listed next were all sequenced from one sample in a study of OX40 agonist ivuxolimab in advanced cancers. The repertoire was sequenced with immunoSEQ multiplex PCR; TCRdb's copy has only in-frame clones and lacks some. Of under 40,000 clones listed, more than 70% were seen once; the top ten hold 0.8% to 1%. The material sequenced was CD4+ or CD8+ T cells sorted from blood, taken in a trial of the OX40 agonist ivuxolimab. These receptors came from an adult with an advanced solid tumor such as melanoma, head and neck, liver or kidney cancer.

This chain joins TRBV6-1 and TRBJ1-4; D possibly corresponds to TRBD1 (5 bases). Trimming shortened V by 7 bases and J by 8 bases, and 14 bases separated the two germline ends. The CDR3 loop spans 13 amino acids. Germline loops: CDR1 MNHNS, CDR2 SASEGT. The CDR3 protein is CASTGRVGEKLFF. The CDR3 nucleotides read TGTGCCAGCACGGGCAGGGTTGGGGAAAAACTGTTTTTT.

The rearrangement links TRBV19 to TRBJ2-1; D gene uncertain. V lost 0 bases to trimming and J lost 6 bases, with 0 bases between them. Germline assignment: CDR1 LNHDA and CDR2 SQIVND (reference sequence). The CDR3 has 11 residues. The CDR3 DNA is TGTGCCAGTAGTATAGACAATGAGCAGTTCTTC. It is translated as CASSIDNEQFF.

In nucleotides, the CDR3 is TGTGCCAGCAGCTTTGGGACAGGGCGTCAAGAGACCCAGTACTTC. It codes for CASSFGTGRQETQYF. This rearrangement joins TRBV11-1 to TRBJ2-5, with 9 bases that match TRBD1. CDR1 and CDR2 from the germline V gene are SGHAT and FQDESV (reference sequence). The V and J ends lost 3 bases and 2 bases, in that order; junction bases with no gene match: 4. This CDR3 comprises 15 residues.

V gene TRBV7-9 combines with J gene TRBJ2-5, with D tentatively TRBD2 (5 bases). Germline loops: CDR1 SEHNR, CDR2 FQNEAQ (reference sequence). The V end was cut by 5 bases, the J end by 0 bases, with 16 bases between. The CDR3 contains 16 residues. The CDR3 sequence: CASSPGSTAYQETQYF. CDR3 DNA: TGTGCCAGCAGCCCGGGAAGCACTGCGTACCAAGAGACCCAGTACTTC.

The rearrangement uses TRBV5-5 and TRBJ2-7, with 7 bases identical to TRBD1. This CDR3 spans 17 amino acids. Losses at the gene ends were 3 bases for V and 3 bases for J; bases not matched to a gene: 15. Per the germline V gene, CDR1 is SGHKS and CDR2 is YYEKEE (reference sequence). The CDR3: CASSSRTGLWAIYEQYF. CDR3 bases: TGTGCCAGCAGCTCGAGGACAGGTCTCTGGGCGATCTACGAGCAGTACTTC.

This sequence joins TRBV6-5 and TRBJ2-1, with D maybe TRBD2 (5 bases). CDR1 is MNHEY, CDR2 SVGAGI, per germline. Deletions cut 6 bases from V and 10 bases from J, with 22 bases between. The CDR3 covers 15 residues. This CDR3 reads CASSRGLYEGNEQFF. CDR3 nucleotide sequence: TGTGCCAGCAGCCGTGGACTTTACGAGGGTAACGAGCAGTTCTTC.

The rearrangement joins TRBV15 to TRBJ1-4; perhaps TRBD1 as D (6 bases). The CDR3 runs 15 residues. V was trimmed by 1 base and J by 7 bases, leaving 13 bases between them. Looked up from germline, CDR1 is LNHNV and CDR2 is YYDKDF (reference sequence). CDR3: CATSRAIQGREKLFF. The CDR3 coding sequence is TGTGCCACCAGCAGAGCCATACAGGGACGTGAAAAACTGTTTTTT.